Each of the 12 T cell receptor beta chains below was sequenced from the same sample in a study of blood T cell repertoires in COVID-19. Profiled with immunoSEQ multiplex PCR; TCRdb holds only in-frame clones, not every one. Of fewer than 200,000 clones in the sample, roughly 91% were seen once. Sequences were obtained from peripheral blood. The receptors stem from a woman aged 50 to 60 with acute or convalescent COVID-19.

The V and J genes are TRBV20-1 and TRBJ1-2; D uncertain. The length of the CDR3 is 11 residues. Trimming removed 2 bases from V and 8 bases from J, with 9 bases in between. The germline V gene encodes CDR1 DFQATT and CDR2 SNEGSKA (reference sequence). CDR3 loop: CSARTEGGYTF. The CDR3 DNA sequence: TGCAGTGCTAGAACGGAGGGAGGCTACACCTTC.

The DNA for the CDR3 is TGTGCCACCCGAGAGGGAAATGGCTACACCTTC. As protein: CATREGNGYTF. The chain carries TRBV2 and TRBJ1-2; unclear D gene. CDR1 and CDR2 from the germline V gene are SNHLY and FYNNEI. The CDR3 loop spans 11 amino acids. V was pared by 10 bases and J by 6 bases, with 12 bases between. Together with reference TRBV2 and TRBJ1-2, the CDR3 gives the full variable domain: EPEVTQTPSHQVTQMGQEVILRCVPISNHLYFYWYRQILGQKVEFLVSFYNNEISEKSEIFDDQFSVERPDGSNFTLKIRSTKLEDSAMYFCATREGNGYTFGSGTRLTVV.

The V call is TRBV30, the J call TRBJ1-6, with TRBD1 as a possible D gene (5 bases). The length of the CDR3 is 12 residues. CDR1 GTSNPN and CDR2 SVGIG come from the germline V gene (reference sequence). V was clipped by 3 bases and J by 10 bases, with 10 bases between them. This CDR3 is CAWRGGVSPLHF. The CDR3 DNA follows: TGTGCCTGGAGGGGAGGGGTGTCACCCCTCCACTTT.

V is TRBV3-1 (or the pseudogene TRBV3-2) and J is TRBJ1-2; maybe TRBD1 (5 bases). This CDR3 comprises 16 residues. V was clipped by 4 bases and J by 3 bases, with 18 bases between them. Per germline, CDR1 LGHDT and CDR2 YNNKEL (reference sequence). This chain's CDR3 is CASSRLASSGDYGYTF. Here the CDR3 DNA reads TGTGCCAGCAGCCGACTAGCTTCGTCGGGGGACTATGGCTACACCTTC.

This chain links TRBV12-5 with TRBJ2-2; 7 bases fit TRBD1. The CDR3 runs to 14 residues. Trimming at V came to 6 bases and at J to 7 bases, leaving 8 bases not matched to a gene. Germline CDR1 LGHNT, CDR2 FRNRAP. This chain's CDR3 is CASGTPGGDGELFF. The CDR3 nucleotides are TGTGCTAGTGGAACCCCAGGGGGAGACGGGGAGCTGTTTTTT.

The V and J genes are TRBV5-1 and TRBJ1-4; TRBD1 aligns across 7 bases. Germline V gene lookup returns CDR1 SGHRS and CDR2 YFSETQ. V was pared by 4 bases and J by 5 bases, with 8 bases of the junction left unmatched. The CDR3 covers 15 residues. CDR3 in DNA: TGCGCCAGCAGCCTAAGGGGACAGATGAATGAAAAACTGTTTTTT. Encoded protein: CASSLRGQMNEKLFF.

This chain uses TRBV5-1 with TRBJ2-4; 10 positions agree with TRBD1. This CDR3 comprises 17 residues. Germline CDR1 reads SGHRS; CDR2 reads YFSETQ. The ends lost 1 base at V and 7 bases at J; junction bases unmatched: 11. This CDR3 reads CASSLSAGTGARNIQYF. The CDR3, as DNA: TGCGCCAGCAGCTTGTCGGCCGGGACAGGGGCGAGGAACATTCAGTACTTC.

V usage is TRBV5-1 and J usage is TRBJ1-1; 9 positions match TRBD1. Unmatched junction bases numbered 8, after V lost 0 bases and J lost 11 bases. The CDR3 length is 14 residues. Germline loops: CDR1 SGHRS, CDR2 YFSETQ. This CDR3 reads CASSLEVTGGSAFF. The CDR3 nucleotides read TGCGCCAGCAGCTTGGAGGTGACAGGGGGATCCGCTTTCTTT.

The rearrangement joins TRBV3-1 (or the pseudogene TRBV3-2) to TRBJ1-4; 9 bases agree with TRBD1. Germline trimming cut 4 bases from V and 9 bases from J; bases unmatched to any gene: 12. The CDR3 spans 16 residues. Germline CDR1 and CDR2: LGHDT and YNNKEL (reference sequence). CDR3 in DNA: TGTGCCAGCAGCCTCCCCGGGACAGGGTTGAATCAAAAACTGTTTTTT. Translated: CASSLPGTGLNQKLFF.

V gene TRBV7-6 combines with J gene TRBJ2-7, with 12 bases that match TRBD2. The junction had 10 bases not matched to a gene; V was cut back by 5 bases and J by 5 bases. The germline CDR1 and CDR2 sequences are SGHVS and FNYEAQ. The length of the CDR3 is 16 residues. CDR3: CASSPWTSGAQNEQYF. In DNA form, the CDR3 reads TGTGCCAGCAGCCCCTGGACTAGCGGGGCCCAGAACGAGCAGTACTTC.

The genes are TRBV28 and TRBJ2-4; 11 bases are a match to TRBD1. The CDR3 contains 18 residues. Losses at the gene ends were 5 bases for V and 0 bases for J; bases not matched to a gene: 9. The germline V gene has CDR1 MDHEN and CDR2 SYDVKM. CDR3 region: CASSLRTGGKVAKNIQYF. The CDR3 DNA is TGTGCCAGCAGTCTCCGGACAGGGGGCAAAGTAGCCAAAAACATTCAGTACTTC.

The V call is TRBV7-9, the J call TRBJ1-2; D is undetermined. This CDR3 region has 13 residues. Germline V gene lookup returns CDR1 SEHNR and CDR2 FQNEAQ (reference sequence). The V and J ends lost 2 bases and 4 bases respectively, with 8 bases between them. CDR3 residues: CASSLSEGYGYTF. DNA of the CDR3: TGTGCCAGCAGCTTAAGTGAGGGCTATGGCTACACCTTC.